These T cell receptor beta chains were read from a single sample in a study of CD8 T cells in ankylosing spondylitis. TCRdb ran MiXCR on the 5' RACE reads and lists one entry per CDR3 protein. The data hold about 340,000 distinct CDR3 sequences, with roughly 15% observed a single time. The source material was blood, either unsorted or a sorted T cell fraction (not recorded which). These receptors were taken from a male donor with ankylosing spondylitis or in good health (not recorded which). The CDR3 runs from the conserved cysteine through the conserved F or W. The D gene is left open where the match is weak. Clone size is not always given. Where it is, it says once, few, many or a class for expanded clones.

V	size	J	D	DNA	CDR3
TRBV3-1	many	TRBJ2-5	TRBD2	TGTGCCATCGATAGCGGGGGCCCCCCGCGGACCCAGTACTTC	CAIDSGGPPRTQYF
TRBV10-3	few	TRBJ2-3	NA	TGTGCCATCAGTGGCGTAGGGACGCAGGTAGATACGCAGTATTTT	CAISGVGTQVDTQYF
TRBV18	few	TRBJ1-1	NA	TGTGCCAGCTCATCCACAAGGAACACTGAAGCTTTCTTT	CASSSTRNTEAFF
TRBV7-9	many	TRBJ2-3	TRBD1	TGTGCCAGCAGCTCACTCCCCCTTCGACAGGGGGGAGATACGCAGTATTTT	CASSSLPLRQGGDTQYF
TRBV20-1	few	TRBJ2-1	NA	TGCAGTGCTAAACAGGGAGGCAATGAGCAGTTCTTC	CSAKQGGNEQFF
TRBV20-1	NA	TRBJ2-3	TRBD2	TGCAGTGCTCGTCGCTTAACGGGGGGAGTCAGGACAGATACGCAGTATTTT	CSARRLTGGVRTDTQYF
TRBV29-1	NA	TRBJ2-7	NA	TGCAGCGTTGAAGACGACCCTGTCGGCTCCTACGAGCAGTACTTC	CSVEDDPVGSYEQYF
TRBV29-1	NA	TRBJ1-1	NA	TGCAGCGTTGTACGGTTTGGGTTGGGAACTGAAGCTTTCTTT	CSVVRFGLGTEAFF
TRBV7-2	few	TRBJ2-7	TRBD2	TGTGCCAGCAGCTGGACAAGCGGGGGAGACTCCTACGAGCAGTACTTC	CASSWTSGGDSYEQYF
TRBV5-1	many	TRBJ2-7	TRBD1	TGCGCCAGCACCAGGGGGTACGAGCAGTACTTC	CASTRGYEQYF
TRBV25-1	NA	TRBJ2-3	NA	TGTGCCAGCGCCTCCATGGGGACTAGCACAGATACGCAGTATTTT	CASASMGTSTDTQYF
TRBV12-3/TRBV12-4	NA	TRBJ1-2	TRBD1	TGTGCCAGCAGCGAGACAGGGGTCTATGGCTACACCTTC	CASSETGVYGYTF
TRBV5-1	NA	TRBJ2-1	NA	TGCGCCTCCAAAAGGACCAGCTCCGAGTCTTATGAGCAGTTCTTC	CASKRTSSESYEQFF
TRBV7-9	few	TRBJ2-3	TRBD2	TGTGGCGCGGGGGTCACAGATACGCAGTATTTT	CGAGVTDTQYF
TRBV12-3/TRBV12-4	many	TRBJ2-1	NA	TGTGCCAGCAGTAGGACAGTTGGGCGATCCTACAATGAGCAGTTCTTC	CASSRTVGRSYNEQFF
TRBV10-3	few	TRBJ2-2	NA	TGTGCCATCAGTGAACCGGAGAACACCGGGGAGCTGTTTTTT	CAISEPENTGELFF
TRBV12-3/TRBV12-4	few	TRBJ1-1	TRBD1	TGTGCCAGCAGTCCCCACGGACAGGGTACTGAAGCTTTCTTT	CASSPHGQGTEAFF
TRBV18	NA	TRBJ2-1	NA	TGTGCCAGCTCACCTACGACTAGTGCTATCAACAATGAGCAGTTCTTC	CASSPTTSAINNEQFF
TRBV4-2	NA	TRBJ2-3	NA	TGTGCCAGCAGCCAAGTTCTCGTGGAGGCAGATACGCAGTATTTT	CASSQVLVEADTQYF
TRBV2	once	TRBJ2-7	TRBD1	TGTGCCAGCAGTGGGGAGACAGGGGGTAGCGAGCAGTACTTC	CASSGETGGSEQYF
TRBV15	NA	TRBJ2-7	NA	TGTGCCACCAGCAGTACGCTACGAGGGGTCTACGAGCAGTACTTC	CATSSTLRGVYEQYF
TRBV11-2	many	TRBJ2-5	NA	TGTGCCACCCGGAGGGGCGGTCAAGAGACCCAGTACTTC	CATRRGGQETQYF
TRBV5-1	few	TRBJ1-1	NA	TGCGCCAGCAGCTTGGCCTCAGGGAGGGGAACTGAAGCTTTCTTT	CASSLASGRGTEAFF